Listed below are T cell receptor beta chains from one sample, sequenced in a study of CD8 T cells in Susac syndrome. TCRdb independently ran MiXCR on the immunoSEQ multiplex PCR reads; one entry per CDR3 protein. In the table there are approximately 94,000 distinct CDR3 sequences, roughly 96% of which are singletons. Specimen: CD8+ T cells from PBMCs. The source is a human donor with Susac syndrome. The conserved cysteine and the conserved F or W are not part of the CDR3 here. Fields, in order: D gene, J gene, clone size, V gene, CDR3 protein. D genes are given only for firm matches. Rows may omit the clone size; those that give it use once, few, many or a size class.

d_gene: TRBD2
j_gene: TRBJ2-1
abundance: NA
v_gene: TRBV6-1
CDR3aa: ASSPPRGALRVEQF

d_gene: NA
j_gene: TRBJ2-2
abundance: NA
v_gene: TRBV27
CDR3aa: ASSLGKTGELF

d_gene: NA
j_gene: TRBJ2-3
abundance: NA
v_gene: TRBV6-4
CDR3aa: ASSEVDTDTQY

d_gene: NA
j_gene: TRBJ1-1
abundance: NA
v_gene: TRBV14
CDR3aa: ASSPLGGVVNTEAF

d_gene: NA
j_gene: TRBJ2-3
abundance: NA
v_gene: TRBV9
CDR3aa: ASSSRRWADTQY

d_gene: TRBD2
j_gene: TRBJ2-1
abundance: NA
v_gene: TRBV6-5
CDR3aa: ASSNSLLAGANEQF

d_gene: NA
j_gene: TRBJ1-6
abundance: NA
v_gene: TRBV20-1
CDR3aa: SALQDVNSPLH

d_gene: TRBD2
j_gene: TRBJ2-3
abundance: NA
v_gene: TRBV4-1
CDR3aa: ASSRGGGTDTQY

d_gene: NA
j_gene: TRBJ1-1
abundance: NA
v_gene: TRBV7-9
CDR3aa: ASSRTVKADTEAF

d_gene: TRBD1
j_gene: TRBJ1-2
abundance: NA
v_gene: TRBV7-8
CDR3aa: ASSPPGGDRHYGYT

d_gene: TRBD1
j_gene: TRBJ1-5
abundance: once
v_gene: TRBV28
CDR3aa: ASSLTGTGSRPQH

d_gene: NA
j_gene: TRBJ1-2
abundance: NA
v_gene: TRBV4-1
CDR3aa: ASSQFGGKELYGYT

d_gene: NA
j_gene: TRBJ1-5
abundance: NA
v_gene: TRBV18
CDR3aa: ASSLGPGSNQPQH

d_gene: TRBD2
j_gene: TRBJ2-3
abundance: NA
v_gene: TRBV12-3/TRBV12-4
CDR3aa: ASSPSSGGAYTQY

d_gene: TRBD2
j_gene: TRBJ2-5
abundance: NA
v_gene: TRBV20-1
CDR3aa: SAPSGGVETQY

d_gene: NA
j_gene: TRBJ1-1
abundance: NA
v_gene: TRBV29-1
CDR3aa: SVEDQVGTREAF

d_gene: NA
j_gene: TRBJ2-7
abundance: NA
v_gene: TRBV5-6
CDR3aa: ASTQLGSFEQY

d_gene: TRBD2
j_gene: TRBJ2-4
abundance: NA
v_gene: TRBV20-1
CDR3aa: SASSASGEDIQY

d_gene: TRBD2
j_gene: TRBJ2-5
abundance: NA
v_gene: TRBV7-2
CDR3aa: ASSPFYGGTQETQY

d_gene: NA
j_gene: TRBJ1-1
abundance: NA
v_gene: TRBV2
CDR3aa: ASLRSEAF

d_gene: TRBD1
j_gene: TRBJ1-2
abundance: NA
v_gene: TRBV16
CDR3aa: ASSQSWQGADGYT

d_gene: NA
j_gene: TRBJ1-2
abundance: NA
v_gene: TRBV9
CDR3aa: ASTGYGYT

d_gene: NA
j_gene: TRBJ1-4
abundance: NA
v_gene: TRBV29-1
CDR3aa: SVEVREKLF

d_gene: TRBD2
j_gene: TRBJ2-1
abundance: NA
v_gene: TRBV4-1
CDR3aa: ASSQGLAALNEQF

d_gene: NA
j_gene: TRBJ1-2
abundance: NA
v_gene: TRBV29-1
CDR3aa: SFGGANYGYT

d_gene: NA
j_gene: TRBJ2-1
abundance: NA
v_gene: TRBV6-4
CDR3aa: ASSDSETASNEQF

d_gene: NA
j_gene: TRBJ2-5
abundance: NA
v_gene: TRBV12-3/TRBV12-4
CDR3aa: ASSSDREEVGETQY

d_gene: NA
j_gene: TRBJ2-4
abundance: NA
v_gene: TRBV7-6
CDR3aa: ASSPDSKNIQY

d_gene: TRBD1
j_gene: TRBJ2-3
abundance: NA
v_gene: TRBV2
CDR3aa: ASSVSDRGDTQY

d_gene: NA
j_gene: TRBJ2-7
abundance: NA
v_gene: TRBV2
CDR3aa: ARQGEQY

d_gene: NA
j_gene: TRBJ1-1
abundance: NA
v_gene: TRBV4-1
CDR3aa: ASSQGRGEDTEAF